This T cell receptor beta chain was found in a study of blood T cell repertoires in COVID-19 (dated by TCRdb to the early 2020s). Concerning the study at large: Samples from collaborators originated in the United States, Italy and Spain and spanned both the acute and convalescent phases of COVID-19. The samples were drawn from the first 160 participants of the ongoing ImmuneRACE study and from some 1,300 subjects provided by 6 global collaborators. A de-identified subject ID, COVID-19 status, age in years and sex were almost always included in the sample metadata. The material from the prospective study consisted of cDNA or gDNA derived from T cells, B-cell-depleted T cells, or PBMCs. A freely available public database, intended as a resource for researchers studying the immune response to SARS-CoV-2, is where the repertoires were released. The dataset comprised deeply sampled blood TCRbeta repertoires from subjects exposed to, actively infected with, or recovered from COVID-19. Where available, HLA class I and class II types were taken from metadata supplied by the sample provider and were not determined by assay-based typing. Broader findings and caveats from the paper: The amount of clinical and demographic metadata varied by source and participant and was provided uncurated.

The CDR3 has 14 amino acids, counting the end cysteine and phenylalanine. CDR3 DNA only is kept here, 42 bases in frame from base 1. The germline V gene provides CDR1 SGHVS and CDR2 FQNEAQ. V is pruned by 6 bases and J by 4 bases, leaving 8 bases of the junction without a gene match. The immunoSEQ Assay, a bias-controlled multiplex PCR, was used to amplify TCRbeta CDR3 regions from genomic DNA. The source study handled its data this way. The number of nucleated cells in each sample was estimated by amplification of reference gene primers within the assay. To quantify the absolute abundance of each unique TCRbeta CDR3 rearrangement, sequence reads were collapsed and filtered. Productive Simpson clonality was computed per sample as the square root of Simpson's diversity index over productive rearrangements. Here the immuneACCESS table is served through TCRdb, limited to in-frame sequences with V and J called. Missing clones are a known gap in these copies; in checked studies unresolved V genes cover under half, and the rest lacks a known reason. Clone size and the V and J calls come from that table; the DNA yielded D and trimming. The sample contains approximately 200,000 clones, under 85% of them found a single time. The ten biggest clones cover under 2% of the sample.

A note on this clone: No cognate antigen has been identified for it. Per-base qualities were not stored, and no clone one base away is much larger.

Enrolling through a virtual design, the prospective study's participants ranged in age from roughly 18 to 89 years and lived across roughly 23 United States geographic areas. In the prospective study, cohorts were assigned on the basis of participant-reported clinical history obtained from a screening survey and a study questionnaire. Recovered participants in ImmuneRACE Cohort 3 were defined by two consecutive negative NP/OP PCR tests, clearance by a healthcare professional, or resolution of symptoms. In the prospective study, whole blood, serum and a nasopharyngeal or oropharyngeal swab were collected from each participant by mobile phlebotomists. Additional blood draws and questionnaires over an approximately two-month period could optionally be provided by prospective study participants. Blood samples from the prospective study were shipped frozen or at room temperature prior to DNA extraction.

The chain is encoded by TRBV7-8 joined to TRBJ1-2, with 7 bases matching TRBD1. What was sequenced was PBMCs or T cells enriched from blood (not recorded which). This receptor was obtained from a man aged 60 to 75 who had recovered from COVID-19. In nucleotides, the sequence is TGTGCCAGCAGTCAAGACAGGGTCGTCTATGGCTACACCTTC. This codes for CASSQDRVVYGYTF.